These 11 T cell receptor beta chains originate from one sample sequenced in a study of beta chain features in type 1 diabetes. Findings of the study overall: Moderate yet significant TCRB CDR3 shortening was seen in Type 1 diabetes patients in all four CD4+ subsets.

Investigators reverse transcribed all isolated RNA, so they sequenced expressed TCRB transcripts. Clones were sequenced by immunoSEQ multiplex PCR, and TCRdb holds only the in-frame ones, with some missing. The profile covers some 290,000 clones, with around 24% appearing a single time and around 0.011% taken by the ten largest. Antigen specificity for these receptors is unknown. Sequences were obtained from naive CD4+ T cells from blood. These TCRs come from a woman aged 25-40 years with type 1 diabetes.

The V call is TRBV30, the J call TRBJ1-2, with D unresolved. CDR3 length: 13 residues. Germline V gene data show CDR1 as GTSNPN and CDR2 as SVGIG (reference sequence). Trimming removed 3 bases from V and 5 bases from J, with 13 bases in between. The CDR3 DNA follows: TGTGCCTGGAGCCAGAGAGGGCGGTATGGCTACACCTTC. Translated: CAWSQRGRYGYTF.

This clone was counted only a few times. V and J are TRBV27 and TRBJ2-7; D gene unclear. This CDR3 spans 15 amino acids. Germline CDR1 reads MNHEY; CDR2 reads SMNVEV (reference sequence). Trimming took 4 bases from V and 0 from J, leaving 13 bases between them. The CDR3, as DNA: TGTGCCAGCAGTTCCCTGACGGCGGACTCCTACGAGCAGTACTTC. It yields the protein CASSSLTADSYEQYF.

This clone was seen only a few times. The V call is TRBV9, the J call TRBJ2-7; D is unclear. This CDR3 has 15 residues. Trimming took off 0 bases at V and 1 base at J, with 11 bases between the two ends. Germline CDR1 and CDR2: SGDLS and YYNGEE. CDR3 amino acids: CASSVAGTLSYEQYF. DNA of the CDR3: TGTGCCAGCAGCGTAGCAGGAACCTTATCCTACGAGCAGTACTTC.

This clone was detected a few times. The chain recombines TRBV5-1 with TRBJ2-2; a weak D match, TRBD1 (6 bases). Deletions cut 4 bases from V and 5 bases from J, with 9 bases between. The CDR3 length is 13 residues. Germline CDR1 and CDR2: SGHRS and YFSETQ. In nucleotides, the CDR3 is TGCGCCAGCAGCCCCGACAGGACCGGGGAGCTGTTTTTT. Its translation: CASSPDRTGELFF.

This clone was observed a handful of times. The rearrangement links TRBV19 to TRBJ2-4; 8 bases map to TRBD1. V was pared by 5 bases and J by 7 bases, with 7 bases of the junction left unmatched. CDR3 length: 14 residues. Germline CDR1 LNHDA, CDR2 SQIVND (reference sequence). CDR3 sequence (DNA): TGTGCCAGTAGTGCCCGGACAGGGCGGAACATTCAGTACTTC. It codes for CASSARTGRNIQYF.

This rearrangement joins TRBV29-1 to TRBJ2-5; D gene unclear. V lost 5 bases and J 4 bases, leaving 11 bases between the germline ends. The CDR3 loop spans 12 amino acids. Germline CDR1 and CDR2: SQVTM and ANQGSEA. The CDR3 loop is CSVLWARETQYF. The DNA of the CDR3 is TGCAGCGTTCTGTGGGCGCGAGAGACCCAGTACTTC.

The chain recombines TRBV6-5 with TRBJ2-1, with 7 bases identical to TRBD2. V lost 2 bases and J lost 3; bases outside the gene matches: 4. The CDR3 length is 15 residues. Germline CDR1 and CDR2: MNHEY and SVGAGI. The CDR3 protein is CASSYERGLYNEQFF. The CDR3, as DNA: TGTGCCAGCAGTTACGAGCGGGGCCTCTACAATGAGCAGTTCTTC.

This clone has more than one count but fewer than ten. This chain links TRBV4-1 with TRBJ2-5; 8 bases fit TRBD2. Germline V gene lookup returns CDR1 MGHRA and CDR2 YSYEKL. This CDR3 spans 16 amino acids. After removal of 1 base from V and 1 base from J, the junction contained 5 bases not matched to a gene. The CDR3 DNA is TGCGCCAGCAGCCAAGGAGCGGGAGACCGCCAAGAGACCCAGTACTTC. This codes for CASSQGAGDRQETQYF.

This chain links TRBV7-3 with TRBJ1-1, with D possibly matching TRBD1 (6 bases). Trimming pared 5 bases from V and 4 bases from J, leaving 17 bases between. CDR1 SGHTA and CDR2 FQGTGA come from the germline V gene. CDR3 size: 15 residues. CDR3 nucleotide sequence: TGTGCCAGCAGCCCATCACAGGGCCCGGGCACTGAAGCTTTCTTT. Translating it yields CASSPSQGPGTEAFF.

Only a few counts were recorded for this clone. The chain recombines TRBV2 with TRBJ2-1, with D unresolved. Germline V gene data show CDR1 as SNHLY and CDR2 as FYNNEI. The CDR3 loop spans 12 amino acids. V lost 5 bases and J 9 bases, leaving 11 bases between the germline ends. CDR3 coding DNA: TGTGCCAGCAGTCCTGGAGCCGGTGAGCAGTTCTTC. It specifies CASSPGAGEQFF.

This clone showed up just a few times. This rearrangement joins TRBV15 to TRBJ2-7; a weak D match, TRBD1 (6 bases). V was pared by 2 bases and J by 6 bases, with 14 bases between. CDR3 length: 14 amino acids. Germline lookup yields CDR1 LNHNV and CDR2 YYDKDF (reference sequence). The CDR3 is CATSRRGGAGEQYF. Here the CDR3 DNA reads TGTGCCACCAGCAGAAGAGGGGGTGCTGGCGAGCAGTACTTC.